This T cell receptor (beta chain) was obtained from a study of T cells in women clearing cervical HPV infection. The J segment lost 2 bases and the V segment lost 2 bases, leaving 6 bases of the junction unmatched. Germline loops: CDR1 GTSNPN, CDR2 SVGIG (reference sequence). CDR3 length: 15 residues. As to this clone: Its specificity is not known. The CDR3 end lies 3 residues beyond the end of the read and is filled in from the germline J gene.

General study findings and limits: Controls had more TRBV6-7 (about 0.16%) than cases (around 0.11%).

Assay used: immunoSEQ multiplex PCR; TCRdb lists only in-frame clones, some missing. In all, the sample yields about 30,000 clones. This receptor was obtained from a woman between 18 and 70 years old with a cervical HPV16 infection that either progressed to CIN3+ or cleared (not recorded which). What was sequenced was blood buffy coat. V usage is TRBV30 and J usage is TRBJ1-5; 7 nucleotides agree with TRBD1. Partial CDR3 DNA: TGTGCCTGGAGTAGACAGGGTTCGGGCAATCAGCCC. Translating gives CAWSRQGSGNQP. The whole CDR3 is CAWSRQGSGNQPQHF.